These 22 T cell receptor beta chains originate from one sample sequenced in a study of T cell responses to AZD1222 COVID-19 vaccine. Sequencing used immunoSEQ multiplex PCR; TCRdb keeps in-frame clones, though not all of them. The table has about 170,000 clones, approximately 90% seen once; the top ten hold 2% to 3%. Material: peripheral blood, obtained on day 0 of AZD1222 vaccination. These receptors were taken from an adult in good health.

V is TRBV11-3 and J is TRBJ1-1, with unresolved D. There are 11 residues in the CDR3. Germline V gene lookup returns CDR1 SGHNT and CDR2 YENEEA. The germline V and J ends were trimmed by 5 bases and 12 bases, with 13 bases remaining between them. CDR3 amino acids: CASSELQRPFF. The CDR3 region has the DNA TGTGCCAGCAGCGAGTTGCAGAGACCTTTCTTT.

The chain combines TRBV6-5 with TRBJ2-7; tentative D call: TRBD2 (6 bases). Germline V gives CDR1 MNHEY, CDR2 SVGAGI. This CDR3 contains 14 residues. Trimming stripped 3 bases from V and 4 bases from J, with 13 bases between. The CDR3 nucleotides read TGTGCCAGCAGTTATACCGGGAGTGGGTACGAGCAGTACTTC. Protein product: CASSYTGSGYEQYF.

V usage is TRBV18 and J usage is TRBJ2-5; the match to TRBD2 covers 8 bases. Germline lookup yields CDR1 KGHSH and CDR2 LQKENI. The CDR3 consists of 16 residues. The V gene end was trimmed by 2 bases and the J gene end by 4 bases; junction bases not matched to a gene: 9. The DNA of the CDR3 is TGTGCCAGCTCACCAAAGGGACTAGGATTAACAGAGACCCAGTACTTC. This codes for CASSPKGLGLTETQYF.

The chain joins TRBV7-8 to TRBJ2-7; D possibly corresponds to TRBD2 (5 bases). From germline, CDR1 is SGHVS and CDR2 FQNEAQ. V lost 4 bases to trimming and J lost 6 bases, with 13 bases between them. The CDR3 contains 13 residues. This CDR3 reads CASSSERKGEQYF. The CDR3 DNA follows: TGTGCCAGCAGCTCTGAGCGGAAGGGCGAGCAGTACTTC.

J is TRBJ2-5 and V is TRBV24-1; 8 bases fit TRBD1. Trimming took 1 base from V and 7 from J; bases not matched to a gene: 19. The CDR3 is 19 residues long. Germline V gene data show CDR1 as KGHDR and CDR2 as SFDVKD. The CDR3 sequence: CATSDLSGLLDRESSTQYF. The CDR3 nucleotides read TGTGCCACCAGTGATTTATCAGGACTCTTGGACAGGGAAAGTTCGACCCAGTACTTC.

V gene TRBV13 combines with J gene TRBJ2-3; D is unresolved. Germline-derived CDR1 and CDR2 are PRHDT and FYEKMQ (reference sequence). The V end lost 6 bases, the J end lost 4 bases, and 8 bases lay between the germline ends. CDR3 length: 12 residues. The CDR3 loop reads CASRRLSDTQYF. The CDR3 DNA follows: TGTGCCAGCAGGAGACTGTCAGATACGCAGTATTTT.

The chain couples TRBV7-2 to TRBJ1-1; a weak D match, TRBD1 (6 bases). This CDR3 is 16 amino acids long. V was clipped by 5 bases and J by 1 base, with 17 bases between them. Germline V gene data show CDR1 as SGHTA and CDR2 as FQGNSA. The DNA for the CDR3 is TGTGCCAGCAGCCCACCCACCGGGACAAGGAACACTGAAGCTTTCTTT. It yields the protein CASSPPTGTRNTEAFF.

This chain links TRBV3-1 (or the pseudogene TRBV3-2) with TRBJ2-3; no clear D gene. The length of the CDR3 is 13 residues. Germline V gene data show CDR1 as LGHDT and CDR2 as YNNKEL (reference sequence). V was trimmed by 4 bases and J by 4 bases, leaving 9 bases between them. The CDR3, as DNA: TGTGCCAGCAGCCCGCTGATAGCAGATACGCAGTATTTT. As protein: CASSPLIADTQYF.

Turning to this clone: The junction shows a germline mismatch at one end, possibly a read error. The chain recombines TRBV7-9 with TRBJ1-1; D is unresolved. This CDR3 contains 15 residues. Germline CDR1 and CDR2: SEHNR and FQNEAQ (reference sequence). The chain's CDR3 is CASSPRAPPHTEGEF. In DNA, the CDR3 is TGTGCCAGCAGCCCAAGGGCTCCCCCCCACACTGAAGGAGAATTT.

J is TRBJ2-7 and V is TRBV7-2; D perhaps matches TRBD1 (6 bases). V was cut by 6 bases and J by 3 bases, with 12 bases left in between. The germline gives CDR1 SGHTA, CDR2 FQGNSA. This CDR3 comprises 13 residues. CDR3 sequence (DNA): TGTGCCAGCAGTCTCGACAGGTTCTACGAGCAGTACTTC. It is translated as CASSLDRFYEQYF. The full variable domain, its missing parts supplied by reference TRBV7-2 and TRBJ2-7, is GAGVSQSPSNKVTEKGKDVELRCDPISGHTALYWYRQSLGQGLEFLIYFQGNSAPDKSGLPSDRFSAERTGGSVSTLTIQRTQQEDSAVYLCASSLDRFYEQYFGPGTRLTVT.

This chain joins TRBV18 and TRBJ1-2; 8 bases are a match to TRBD1. Germline V lookup: CDR1 KGHSH, CDR2 LQKENI. The CDR3 consists of 15 residues. V shed 3 bases, J shed 8 bases, and the junction held 11 bases outside the gene matches. Here the CDR3 DNA reads TGTGCCAGCTCACCTTCTCGACAGGGGAAAGGAGGCTACACCTTC. Protein sequence: CASSPSRQGKGGYTF.

The chain uses TRBV5-4 and TRBJ2-3, with 8 bases identical to TRBD2. The V segment lost 3 bases and the J segment 6 bases; nucleotides outside the gene matches: 9. The CDR3 length is 15 residues. The germline gives CDR1 SGHNT, CDR2 YYREEE (reference sequence). The CDR3, as DNA: TGTGCCAGCAGCTCGGGGGGGAGGAAAAGCGATACGCAGTATTTT. Translation: CASSSGGRKSDTQYF.

J is TRBJ1-2 and V is TRBV12-3 or TRBV12-4; possible D gene TRBD1, 6 bases. Deletions cut 6 bases from V and 8 bases from J, with 16 bases between. This CDR3 has 13 residues. CDR3 coding DNA: TGTGCCAGCAGAAATCTCCCGGGGGCCGGCTACACCTTC. Protein: CASRNLPGAGYTF.

The chain links TRBV5-3 to TRBJ1-2, with a possible D match to TRBD1 (5 bases). TRBV5-3 is sorted into the ORF group, with uncertain function. V was clipped by 7 bases and J by 2 bases, with 24 bases between them. The CDR3 is made up of 17 amino acids. The CDR3 DNA is TGTGCCAGACCCCCCAGGCCGGGACGGAGGCAGAACTATGGCTACACCTTC. The encoded protein is CARPPRPGRRQNYGYTF.

The rearrangement links TRBV7-9 to TRBJ1-1; TRBD1 matches at 7 bases. With 5 bases clipped from V and 2 bases from J, the junction kept 8 bases outside the gene matches. Germline CDR1 is SEHNR and CDR2 is FQNEAQ (reference sequence). The CDR3 totals 15 residues. The CDR3 reads CASSRGDSLNTEAFF. In DNA, the CDR3 is TGTGCCAGCAGCCGGGGGGACAGCCTTAACACTGAAGCTTTCTTT.

CDR3 sequence: CSVVGQGAYGYTF. The CDR3 DNA follows: TGCAGCGTTGTGGGACAGGGGGCTTATGGCTACACCTTC. The chain uses TRBV29-1 and TRBJ1-2; TRBD1 matches at 12 bases. Germline V gives CDR1 SQVTM, CDR2 ANQGSEA. The V and J ends lost 4 bases and 5 bases, in that order; junction bases with no gene match: 2. The CDR3 length is 13 residues.

This clone occurred once. The CDR3 is CASSTGVAGELFF. In DNA, the CDR3 is TGCGCCAGCAGCACTGGGGTGGCCGGGGAGCTGTTTTTT. The genes are TRBV5-1 and TRBJ2-2; D is uncertain. The CDR3 totals 13 residues. The germline V and J ends were trimmed by 4 bases and 6 bases, with 10 bases remaining between them. The germline gives CDR1 SGHRS, CDR2 YFSETQ.

The chain is built from TRBV5-1 and TRBJ2-5; no clear D. CDR1 and CDR2 from the germline V gene are SGHRS and YFSETQ. V was pared by 0 bases and J by 4 bases, with 13 bases between. The CDR3 contains 15 residues. The CDR3 sequence is CASSLVPSQGETQYF. The DNA of the CDR3 is TGCGCCAGCAGCTTGGTTCCGAGCCAAGGAGAGACCCAGTACTTC.

This chain connects TRBV4-1 to TRBJ2-1, with D possibly being TRBD1 (6 bases). The V end was cut by 0 bases, the J end by 10 bases, with 16 bases between. The CDR3 is 15 residues long. CDR1 MGHRA and CDR2 YSYEKL come from the germline V gene. CDR3 amino acids: CASSQDNSPQGEQFF. The DNA of the CDR3 is TGCGCCAGCAGCCAAGATAATTCCCCCCAGGGGGAGCAGTTCTTC.

The V and J genes are TRBV4-1 and TRBJ1-5; D is unclear. The germline gives CDR1 MGHRA, CDR2 YSYEKL. The length of the CDR3 is 15 residues. Trimming shortened V by 1 base and J by 4 bases, and 11 bases separated the two germline ends. CDR3: CASSQVYGPNQPQHF. Written as DNA, the CDR3 is TGCGCCAGCAGCCAAGTATACGGACCGAATCAGCCCCAGCATTTT.

This chain joins TRBV14 and TRBJ1-1; D is uncertain. Germline loops: CDR1 SGHDN, CDR2 FVKESK. V was trimmed by 1 base and J by 2 bases, leaving 5 bases between them. The CDR3 sequence is 13 residues long. CDR3 sequence (DNA): TGTGCCAGCAGCCAAGGGATAAACACTGAAGCTTTCTTT. Protein sequence: CASSQGINTEAFF.

The chain has TRBV3-1 (or the pseudogene TRBV3-2) and TRBJ1-5, with a weak D call TRBD1 (5 bases). In germline, CDR1 is LGHDT, CDR2 YNNKEL (reference sequence). Trimming took 4 bases from V and 9 from J, leaving 16 bases between them. CDR3 length: 14 residues. The CDR3 DNA sequence: TGTGCCAGCAGCCCCCCGGGGGGAGCCTGGCCCCAGCATTTT. Translating gives CASSPPGGAWPQHF.